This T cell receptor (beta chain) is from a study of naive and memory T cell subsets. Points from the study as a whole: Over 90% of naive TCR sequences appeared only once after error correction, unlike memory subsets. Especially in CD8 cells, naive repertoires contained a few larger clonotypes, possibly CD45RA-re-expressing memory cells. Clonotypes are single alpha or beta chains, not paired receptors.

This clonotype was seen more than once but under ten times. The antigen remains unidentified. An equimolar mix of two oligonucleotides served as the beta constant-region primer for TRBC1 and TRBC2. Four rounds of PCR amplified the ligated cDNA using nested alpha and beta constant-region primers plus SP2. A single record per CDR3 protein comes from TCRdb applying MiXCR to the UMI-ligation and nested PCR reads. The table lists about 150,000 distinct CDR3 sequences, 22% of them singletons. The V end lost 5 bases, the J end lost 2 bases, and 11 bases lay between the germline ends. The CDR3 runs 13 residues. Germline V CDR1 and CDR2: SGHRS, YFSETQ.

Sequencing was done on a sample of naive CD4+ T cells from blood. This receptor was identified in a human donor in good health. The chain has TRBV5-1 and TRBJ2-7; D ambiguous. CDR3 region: CASRQTDPYEQYF. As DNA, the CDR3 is TGCGCCAGCAGACAGACGGACCCCTACGAGCAGTACTTC.